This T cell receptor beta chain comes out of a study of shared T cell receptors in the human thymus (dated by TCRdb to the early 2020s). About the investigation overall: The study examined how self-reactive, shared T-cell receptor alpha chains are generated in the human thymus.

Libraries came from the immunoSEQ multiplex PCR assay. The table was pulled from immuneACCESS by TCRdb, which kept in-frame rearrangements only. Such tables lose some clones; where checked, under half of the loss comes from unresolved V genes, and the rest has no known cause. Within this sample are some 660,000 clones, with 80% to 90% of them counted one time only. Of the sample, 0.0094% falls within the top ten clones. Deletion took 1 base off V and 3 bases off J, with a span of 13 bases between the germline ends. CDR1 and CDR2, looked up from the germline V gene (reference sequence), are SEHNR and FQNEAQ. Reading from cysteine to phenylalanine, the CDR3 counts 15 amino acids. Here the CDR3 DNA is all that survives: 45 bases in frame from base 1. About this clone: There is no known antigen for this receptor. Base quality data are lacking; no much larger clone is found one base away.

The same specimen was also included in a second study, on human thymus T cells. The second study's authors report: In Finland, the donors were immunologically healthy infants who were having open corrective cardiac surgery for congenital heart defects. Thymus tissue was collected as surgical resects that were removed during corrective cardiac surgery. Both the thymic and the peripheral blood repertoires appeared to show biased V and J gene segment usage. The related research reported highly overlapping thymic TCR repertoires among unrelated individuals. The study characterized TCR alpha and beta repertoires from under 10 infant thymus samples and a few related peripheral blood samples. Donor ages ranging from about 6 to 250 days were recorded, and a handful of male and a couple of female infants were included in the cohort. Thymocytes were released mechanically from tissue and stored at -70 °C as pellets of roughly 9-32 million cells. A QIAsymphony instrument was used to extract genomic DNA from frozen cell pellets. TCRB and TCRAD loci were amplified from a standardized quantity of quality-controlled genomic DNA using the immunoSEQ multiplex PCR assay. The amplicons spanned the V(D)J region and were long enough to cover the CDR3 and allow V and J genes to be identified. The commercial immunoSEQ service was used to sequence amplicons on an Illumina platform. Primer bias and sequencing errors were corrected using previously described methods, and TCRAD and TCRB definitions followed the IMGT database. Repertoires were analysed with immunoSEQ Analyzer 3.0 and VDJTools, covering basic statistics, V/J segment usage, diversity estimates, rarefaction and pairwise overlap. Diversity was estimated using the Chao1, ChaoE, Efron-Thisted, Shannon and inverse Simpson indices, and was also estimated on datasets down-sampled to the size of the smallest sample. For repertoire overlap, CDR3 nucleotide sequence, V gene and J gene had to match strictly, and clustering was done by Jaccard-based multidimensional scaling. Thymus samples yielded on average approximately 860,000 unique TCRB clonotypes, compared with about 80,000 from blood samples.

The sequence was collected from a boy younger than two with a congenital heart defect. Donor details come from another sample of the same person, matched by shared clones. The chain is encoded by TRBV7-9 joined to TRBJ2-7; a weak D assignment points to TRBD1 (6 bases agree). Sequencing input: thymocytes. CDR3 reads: CASSLESNRDYEQYF. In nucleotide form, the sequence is TGTGCCAGCAGCTTAGAGTCTAACAGGGACTACGAGCAGTACTTC.